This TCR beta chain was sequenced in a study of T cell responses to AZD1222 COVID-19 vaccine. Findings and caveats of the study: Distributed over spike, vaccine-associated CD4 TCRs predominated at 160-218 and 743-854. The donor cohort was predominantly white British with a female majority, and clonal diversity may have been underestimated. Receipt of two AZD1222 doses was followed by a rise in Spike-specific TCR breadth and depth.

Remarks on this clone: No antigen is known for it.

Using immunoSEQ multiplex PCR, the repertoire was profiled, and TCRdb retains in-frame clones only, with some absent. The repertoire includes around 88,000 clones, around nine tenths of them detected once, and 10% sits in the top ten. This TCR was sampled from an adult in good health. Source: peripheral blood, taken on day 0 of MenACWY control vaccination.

As DNA, the CDR3 is TGTGCCAGCAGATCCACAGGCTCTGGAAACACCATATATTTT. It translates to CASRSTGSGNTIYF. The V and J genes are TRBV6-5 and TRBJ1-3; weak D call: TRBD1 (5 bases). The germline CDR1 and CDR2 sequences are MNHEY and SVGAGI. CDR3 length: 14 amino acids. Trimming took off 6 bases at V and 0 bases at J, with 9 bases between the two ends.